These 20 T cell receptor beta chains were sequenced from one sample in a study of blood T cell repertoires in COVID-19. Repertoires were generated with immunoSEQ multiplex PCR, while TCRdb's copy carries only in-frame clones and drops some. The sample consists of over 150,000 clones, roughly 84% of them appearing once. Sample: peripheral blood. The receptors were gathered from a woman of 80 years or more with active or convalescent COVID-19.

The V and J genes are TRBV5-1 and TRBJ2-3; possible D gene TRBD2, 6 bases. Trimming left V 0 bases short and J 4 bases short, with 12 bases between. The CDR3 has 15 residues. Germline V lookup: CDR1 SGHRS, CDR2 YFSETQ. CDR3 in DNA: TGCGCCAGCAGCTTGGGAGGCGGGATGGCAGATACGCAGTATTTT. This codes for CASSLGGGMADTQYF.

This sequence joins TRBV9 and TRBJ2-7; 9 bases align to TRBD2. Trimming at V came to 3 bases and at J to 5 bases, leaving 6 bases not matched to a gene. The CDR3 is made up of 14 amino acids. Germline V lookup: CDR1 SGDLS, CDR2 YYNGEE. The CDR3 reads CASSGVAGENEQYF. CDR3 DNA sequence: TGTGCCAGCAGCGGGGTAGCGGGAGAAAACGAGCAGTACTTC.

J is TRBJ2-2 and V is TRBV15; a possible D gene is TRBD2 (5 bases). V was shortened by 0 bases and J by 4 bases, with 15 bases between the two germline ends. This CDR3 contains 17 residues. Germline assignment: CDR1 LNHNV and CDR2 YYDKDF (reference sequence). In DNA form, the CDR3 reads TGTGCCACCAGCAGAGATTTAGTACTAGTAATCACCGGGGAGCTGTTTTTT. Encoded protein: CATSRDLVLVITGELFF.

The chain has TRBV6-5 and TRBJ1-1, with D maybe TRBD1 (6 bases). The V end lost 8 bases, the J end lost 5 bases, and 18 bases lay between the germline ends. The CDR3 spans 14 residues. The germline V gene has CDR1 MNHEY and CDR2 SVGAGI. CDR3 nucleotide sequence: TGTGCCAGCTTAATCACAGGGTTTTTGACTGAAGCTTTCTTT. Residues: CASLITGFLTEAFF.

This chain uses TRBV11-2 with TRBJ1-3; D unresolved. The CDR3 extends over 13 amino acids. Germline CDR1 reads SGHAT; CDR2 reads FQNNGV. V was trimmed by 3 bases and J by 3 bases, leaving 6 bases between them. The chain's CDR3 is CASSLTGGNTIYF. CDR3 DNA: TGTGCCAGCAGCTTGACGGGTGGAAACACCATATATTTT.

The chain has TRBV5-8 and TRBJ2-1; 7 nucleotides match TRBD1. The germline CDR1 and CDR2 sequences are SGHTS and YDEGEE. With V trimmed by 4 bases and J by 7 bases, 5 bases remained unmatched. The CDR3 totals 13 residues. The CDR3 DNA reads TGTGCCAGCAGCCAGGGACAGCCTAATGAGCAGTTCTTC. It encodes CASSQGQPNEQFF.

The rearrangement joins TRBV7-9 to TRBJ1-4; a possible D gene is TRBD1 (5 bases). Germline V gene lookup returns CDR1 SEHNR and CDR2 FQNEAQ (reference sequence). The CDR3 totals 12 residues. The V end was cut by 5 bases, the J end by 12 bases, with 13 bases between. DNA of the CDR3: TGTGCCAGCAGCCGAGGCCAGGGTGAACTGTTTTTT. Translated: CASSRGQGELFF. Variable domain in full (rest from reference TRBV7-9 and TRBJ1-4): DTGVSQNPRHKITKRGQNVTFRCDPISEHNRLYWYRQTLGQGPEFLTYFQNEAQLEKSRLLSDRFSAERPKGSFSTLEIQRTEQGDSAMYLCASSRGQGELFFGSGTQLSVL.

The chain recombines TRBV6-5 with TRBJ1-1, with D unclear. The V end lost 3 bases, the J end lost 0 bases, and 14 bases lay between the germline ends. The CDR3 consists of 16 residues. Per germline, CDR1 MNHEY and CDR2 SVGAGI. CDR3 nucleotides: TGTGCCAGCAGTTATGGAGGGCGCCTTTTGAACACTGAAGCTTTCTTT. Residues: CASSYGGRLLNTEAFF.

The sample holds a few counts of this clone. The chain has TRBV6-5 and TRBJ2-1, with 10 bases that match TRBD2. CDR1 and CDR2 (germline): MNHEY, SVGAGI. J gave up 6 bases and V 7 bases, and 6 bases lay outside the gene matches. CDR3 size: 14 residues. CDR3 residues: CASKVLAGVNEQFF. CDR3 bases: TGTGCCAGCAAGGTTCTAGCGGGAGTCAATGAGCAGTTCTTC.

This chain uses TRBV6-5 with TRBJ1-1, with unresolved D. The CDR3 spans 11 residues. V lost 5 bases, J lost 5 bases, and 6 bases lay in between. The germline CDR1 and CDR2 sequences are MNHEY and SVGAGI. For the CDR3, the DNA is TGTGCCAGCAGTCCCCGTACTGAAGCTTTCTTT. It is translated as CASSPRTEAFF.

The chain uses TRBV6-5 and TRBJ2-7, with a possible D match to TRBD1 (5 bases). Germline V CDR1 and CDR2: MNHEY, SVGAGI. The CDR3 contains 13 residues. V dropped 7 bases and J dropped 7 bases, with 17 bases sitting between them. The CDR3 DNA sequence: TGTGCCAGCACCTCACCGCAGGGTGGGGAGCAGTACTTC. It encodes CASTSPQGGEQYF.

The chain recombines TRBV10-3 with TRBJ2-1; D is undetermined. Germline V lookup: CDR1 ENHRY, CDR2 SYGVKD. Trimming left V 0 bases short and J 3 bases short, with 6 bases between. This CDR3 region has 14 residues. The CDR3 here is CAISESVSYNEQFF. CDR3 bases: TGTGCCATCAGTGAGTCGGTCAGCTACAATGAGCAGTTCTTC.

The rearrangement joins TRBV9 to TRBJ2-2; 8 nucleotides agree with TRBD2. In germline, CDR1 is SGDLS, CDR2 YYNGEE. V lost 4 bases to trimming and J lost 5 bases; unmatched junction nucleotides: 13. The CDR3 loop spans 17 amino acids. CDR3 region: CASSLHSGGAMTGELFF. CDR3 sequence (DNA): TGTGCCAGCAGCCTACATTCGGGAGGGGCGATGACCGGGGAGCTGTTTTTT.

The chain recombines TRBV4-2 with TRBJ1-5; TRBD1 might be the D (6 bases). V lost 0 bases and J 1 base, leaving 13 bases between the germline ends. Germline CDR1 is LGHNA and CDR2 is YNFKEQ. The CDR3 runs 17 residues. CDR3 protein: CASSQDSGASSNQPQHF. The CDR3 coding sequence is TGTGCCAGCAGCCAAGACTCAGGGGCGTCCAGCAATCAGCCCCAGCATTTT.

The gene calls are TRBV5-4 and TRBJ2-1; 7 bases align to TRBD2. This CDR3 comprises 16 residues. Unmatched junction bases numbered 7, after V lost 0 bases and J lost 4 bases. Germline V gene sequence: CDR1 SGHNT, CDR2 YYREEE (reference sequence). Here the CDR3 DNA reads TGTGCCAGCAGCTTGGACCGGGAGGCGGGGTACAATGAGCAGTTCTTC. This codes for CASSLDREAGYNEQFF.

The V gene is TRBV28, the J gene TRBJ2-7, with 9 bases lining up with TRBD1. The J segment lost 2 bases and the V segment lost 10 bases, leaving 3 bases of the junction unmatched. This CDR3 has 12 amino acids. Germline V gene lookup returns CDR1 MDHEN and CDR2 SYDVKM. Written as DNA, the CDR3 is TGTGCCACGGGACAGGGAGCCTACGAGCAGTACTTC. Amino acids: CATGQGAYEQYF.

This chain joins TRBV29-1 and TRBJ2-5; 7 nucleotides match TRBD1. Trimming took 6 bases from V and 1 from J; bases not matched to a gene: 8. The CDR3 contains 14 residues. The germline gives CDR1 SQVTM, CDR2 ANQGSEA. CDR3 bases: TGCAGCGTCGACCCCGGGACAGTCCAAGAGACCCAGTACTTC. It is translated as CSVDPGTVQETQYF.

V gene TRBV10-3 combines with J gene TRBJ1-2; perhaps TRBD1 as D (6 bases). The germline V gene encodes CDR1 ENHRY and CDR2 SYGVKD. Between the trimmed V and J ends, which lost 6 bases and 0 bases, there was a span of 11 bases. The CDR3 runs to 14 residues. CDR3 region: CAIRMDRANYGYTF. CDR3 sequence (DNA): TGTGCCATCAGGATGGACAGAGCTAACTATGGCTACACCTTC.

V usage is TRBV15 and J usage is TRBJ1-2, with D possibly being TRBD1 (5 bases). V was clipped by 0 bases and J by 4 bases, with 9 bases between them. The length of the CDR3 is 14 residues. Germline V gene data show CDR1 as LNHNV and CDR2 as YYDKDF (reference sequence). The DNA of the CDR3 is TGTGCCACCAGCAGAGATTCAGGGCCCTATGGCTACACCTTC. It specifies CATSRDSGPYGYTF. Looking up the rest from reference TRBV15 and TRBJ1-2 gives the full variable domain: DAMVIQNPRYQVTQFGKPVTLSCSQTLNHNVMYWYQQKSSQAPKLLFHYYDKDFNNEADTPDNFQSRRPNTSFCFLDIRSPGLGDTAMYLCATSRDSGPYGYTFGSGTRLTVV.

The rearrangement joins TRBV29-1 to TRBJ2-6; D unresolved. The CDR3 length is 13 residues. V lost 6 bases and J lost 0, with 6 bases in between. The germline CDR1 and CDR2 sequences are SQVTM and ANQGSEA. In DNA form, the CDR3 reads TGCAGCGTCGCGAACTCTGGGGCCAACGTCCTGACTTTC. It encodes CSVANSGANVLTF.